This paragraph reports one T cell receptor (beta chain). The specificity of this receptor is unknown. There are no base qualities to consult, and no much larger clone falls within one base. The germline V gene encodes CDR1 SQVTM and CDR2 ANQGSEA. Trimming at the junction amounts to 6 bases on V and 4 bases on J, and the germline ends lie 18 bases apart. CDR3 length: 14 amino acids, cysteine to phenylalanine. Of all the DNA, just the CDR3 is kept, 42 bases in frame from base 1. The data stem from a study of graft-versus-host responses after intestinal transplantation (dated by TCRdb to 2020 to 2022). Study-level background: The transplants that recipients received were multivisceral, liver-intestinal, or isolated intestinal. All recipients received anti-thymocyte globulin induction followed by maintenance tacrolimus and steroids for about three years. After intestinal transplantation, graft-versus-host and host-versus-graft alloreactive T cell clones in the graft, circulation and bone marrow were tracked using bulk TCR-beta CDR3 sequencing. To identify alloreactive clones, pre-transplant mixed lymphocyte reaction products were sequenced and then compared with unstimulated pre-transplant donor and recipient T cells. A cohort of more than 20 intestinal transplant recipients, including one retransplant, was enrolled, and a few patients lacking pretransplant specimens were excluded. A peak of at least 4% donor T cells among recipient peripheral blood mononuclear cells was the definition used for donor T cell macrochimerism. Instead of going to the commercial service, samples from a few later patients were sequenced in-house on an Illumina MiSeq and processed with MiXCR.

In the paper's terms, the time point label means: cells obtained before transplantation from donor or recipient. CD3+CD4+ and CD3+CD8+ populations were FACS-sorted from unstimulated pre-transplant donor and recipient cells taken from spleen or lymph nodes. Libraries were constructed by the immunoSEQ multiplex PCR assay. For most patients, genomic DNA was isolated with the Qiagen DNeasy Blood and Tissue Kit and sent frozen to Adaptive Biotechnologies for TCR sequencing. For most patients, high-throughput TCR-beta CDR3 sequencing of genomic DNA was performed by Adaptive Biotechnologies. In the source study's methods: TCR sequencing data were retrieved from Adaptive's ImmunoSEQ software for 15 to 20 patients, whereas three other patients were processed with MiXCR and VDJtools. To correct CD4 versus CD8 sorting errors, any sequence found in both subsets at a frequency ratio below 5:1 was removed. CDR3 nucleotide sequences shared by donor and recipient were removed because the origin of these sequences could not be assigned. Alloreactive clones required at least 2-fold expansion over unstimulated cells and minimum CFSE-low frequency of 0.002% (template counts) or 0.001% (read counts). Mappable clones were those detected in sequenced pre-transplant spleen, lymph node, or MLR CFSE-low populations of the donor or recipient. The cumulative frequency of alloreactive clones was calculated as a percentage of all sequences, weighted by copy number. This immuneACCESS table, as held by TCRdb, lists in-frame sequences with V and J called but not all clones. Of the missing ones, under half trace to an unresolved V gene in checked studies; the others have no known cause. V and J calls and clone size are as listed in that table; D and trimming were resolved from the DNA. The sample includes about 82,000 clones, with roughly 91% observed a single time. More than 0.075% of the sample belongs to the ten largest clones.

The paper as a whole reports these results and caveats: Early after transplant, peak levels of circulating GvH clones were associated with declines in HvG clones. GvH clones were found in recipient bone marrow, and some of the GvH clones appeared earlier in ileal mucosa or blood, which is consistent with an intestinal mucosal origin. In patients with donor T cell macrochimerism, the allografts had high GvH to HvG T cell clonal ratios. The conclusions were limited by the relatively low number and heterogeneity of the intestinal transplant patients.

Sequenced here: unstimulated CD4+ T cells sorted from spleen or lymph node cells, sampled before intestinal transplant. This TCR was sampled from a human donor who received an intestinal transplant. The chain is assembled from TRBV29-1 and TRBJ1-1; TRBD1 could be the D gene, as 5 bases match. The CDR3 is CSVSSQVGGTEAFF. The DNA reads as follows: TGCAGCGTCTCCTCACAGGTGGGGGGCACTGAAGCTTTCTTT.